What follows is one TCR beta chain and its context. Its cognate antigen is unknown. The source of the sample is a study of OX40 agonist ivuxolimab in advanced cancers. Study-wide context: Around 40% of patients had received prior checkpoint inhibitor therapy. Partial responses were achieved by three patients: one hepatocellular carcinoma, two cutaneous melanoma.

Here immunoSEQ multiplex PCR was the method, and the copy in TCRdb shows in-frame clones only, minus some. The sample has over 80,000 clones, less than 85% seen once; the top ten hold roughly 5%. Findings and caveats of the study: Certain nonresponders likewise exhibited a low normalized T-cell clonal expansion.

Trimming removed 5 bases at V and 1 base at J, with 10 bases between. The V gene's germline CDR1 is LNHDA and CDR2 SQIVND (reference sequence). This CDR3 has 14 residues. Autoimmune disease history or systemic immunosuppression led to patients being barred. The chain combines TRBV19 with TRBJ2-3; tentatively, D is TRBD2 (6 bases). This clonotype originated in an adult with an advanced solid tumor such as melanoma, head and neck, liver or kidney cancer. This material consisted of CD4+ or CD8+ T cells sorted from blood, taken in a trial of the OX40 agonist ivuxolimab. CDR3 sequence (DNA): TGTGCCAGTAGTCGGGGGTCCGGCACAGATACGCAGTATTTT. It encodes CASSRGSGTDTQYF.